The clone carrying this T cell receptor beta chain was detected a few times. Its antigen is not identified. The CDR3 consists of 14 residues. V lost 0 bases and J lost 11; bases outside the gene matches: 5. Germline-derived CDR1 and CDR2 are SGHDN and FVKESK. The data originate from a study of beta chain features in type 1 diabetes. As for the study in general: The study found patients and healthy donors alike in age, gender and cell yields. Sorted cells examined across all samples numbered 107,917,701.

Since all of the isolated RNA was reverse transcribed, expressed TCRB transcripts were what got sequenced. Here immunoSEQ multiplex PCR was the method, and the copy in TCRdb shows in-frame clones only, minus some. The sample has 330,000 or so clones; around 19% are singletons. Broader study findings: Type 1 diabetes patients showed a moderate but significant shortening of TCRB CDR3s in all four CD4+ subsets.

The chain carries TRBV14 and TRBJ2-1; 9 bases agree with TRBD2. The receptor was derived from a woman younger than 30 in good health. Specimen: naive CD4+ T cells from blood. The CDR3 nucleotides read TGTGCCAGCAGCCAAGATGTGGCTAGCGGGAAGCAGTTCTTC. It encodes CASSQDVASGKQFF.